The 31 T cell receptor beta chains in this list originate from one sample, sequenced in a study of blood T cell repertoires in COVID-19. Measured with immunoSEQ multiplex PCR; TCRdb has only the in-frame clones, and not every one. The table lists some 45,000 clones, more than 65% of them singletons. Sequenced material: peripheral blood. The receptors originated from a woman aged 55 to 70 with acute or convalescent COVID-19.

The chain couples TRBV21-1 to TRBJ2-7; the D call of TRBD1 is as the table states it, not checked on the DNA. TRBV21-1 corresponds to a pseudogene. There are 14 residues in the CDR3. CDR3 protein: CASSKAWGLYEQYF. CDR3 nucleotides: TGTGCCAGCAGCAAAGCCTGGGGCCTCTACGAGCAGTACTTC.

This clone was counted a few times. This rearrangement joins TRBV11-2 to TRBJ2-7, with D unresolved. V was shortened by 5 bases and J by 6 bases, with 17 bases between the two germline ends. CDR1 is SGHAT, CDR2 FQNNGV, per germline. The CDR3 is 14 amino acids. The CDR3, as DNA: TGTGCCAGCAGCCCCGGTATTTCGTCAGGCGAGCAGTACTTC. Protein product: CASSPGISSGEQYF. Complete variable domain (other parts from reference TRBV11-2 and TRBJ2-7): EAGVAQSPRYKIIEKRQSVAFWCNPISGHATLYWYQQILGQGPKLLIQFQNNGVVDDSQLPKDRFSAERLKGVDSTLKIQPAKLEDSAVYLCASSPGISSGEQYFGPGTRLTVT.

The chain joins TRBV10-3 to TRBJ1-5; maybe TRBD1 (6 bases). Germline loops: CDR1 ENHRY, CDR2 SYGVKD. V was clipped by 1 base and J by 1 base, with 14 bases between them. The CDR3 contains 17 residues. The CDR3 nucleotides read TGTGCCATCAGTGAGTTTGGGGGAGGGGGGAGCAATCAGCCCCAGCATTTT. Its translation is CAISEFGGGGSNQPQHF.

This chain joins TRBV5-8 and TRBJ1-4; 7 bases line up with TRBD1. This CDR3 has 15 residues. Per the germline V gene, CDR1 is SGHTS and CDR2 is YDEGEE. The V gene end was trimmed by 0 bases and the J gene end by 5 bases; junction bases not matched to a gene: 4. Written as DNA, the CDR3 is TGTGCCAGCAGCTTGGAGGGGACAGCAAATGAAAAACTGTTTTTT. Encoded protein: CASSLEGTANEKLFF.

CDR3 amino acids: CASSLEEHRTYEQYF. The DNA for the CDR3 is TGCGCCAGCAGCTTGGAAGAACACCGAACCTACGAGCAGTACTTC. The chain recombines TRBV5-1 with TRBJ2-7; D not resolved. Trimming took off 0 bases at V and 2 bases at J, with 12 bases between the two ends. CDR3 length: 15 residues. Germline CDR1 SGHRS, CDR2 YFSETQ.

The genes are TRBV9 and TRBJ2-1; 12 bases are a match to TRBD2. The CDR3 is 18 residues long. V lost 0 bases, J lost 5 bases, and 9 bases stayed unmatched. Germline CDR1 is SGDLS and CDR2 is YYNGEE. For the CDR3, the DNA is TGTGCCAGCAGCGTAGATATGGGACTAGCGGGCCTTAACAATGAGCAGTTCTTC. Its translation: CASSVDMGLAGLNNEQFF.

This rearrangement joins TRBV12-3 or TRBV12-4 to TRBJ1-2; 8 bases line up with TRBD1. This CDR3 has 12 residues. V dropped 6 bases and J dropped 5; count of bases not matched to a gene: 2. Here the CDR3 reads CASSNRGYGYTF. DNA of the CDR3: TGTGCCAGCAGCAACAGGGGGTATGGCTACACCTTC.

V gene TRBV4-2 combines with J gene TRBJ2-1; 8 nucleotides align to TRBD2. Trimming at V came to 2 bases and at J to 7 bases, leaving 10 bases not matched to a gene. The CDR3 has 16 amino acids. Germline CDR1 is LGHNA and CDR2 is YNFKEQ. CDR3 coding DNA: TGTGCCAGCAGCCAAAATAGCGGGGTCATGAGGAATGAGCAGTTCTTC. It codes for CASSQNSGVMRNEQFF.

V usage is TRBV29-1 and J usage is TRBJ2-7; unclear D gene. V shed 6 bases and J shed 6 bases, with 18 bases lying between them. The CDR3 extends over 13 amino acids. CDR1 SQVTM and CDR2 ANQGSEA come from the germline V gene. The CDR3 DNA reads TGCAGCGTCTTGAAGGCTAGGTCGAGCGAGCAGTACTTC. Protein product: CSVLKARSSEQYF.

The count of this clone is one. The rearrangement joins TRBV24-1 to TRBJ1-2, with 10 bases aligning to TRBD1. Looked up from germline, CDR1 is KGHDR and CDR2 is SFDVKD. The trim removed 4 bases at V and 7 bases at J, leaving 8 bases unmatched. The CDR3 contains 15 residues. The CDR3 protein is CATSETTGGAVGYTF. In DNA, the CDR3 is TGTGCCACCAGTGAAACGACAGGGGGCGCGGTTGGCTACACCTTC.

The rearrangement uses TRBV6-6 and TRBJ1-5; 9 bases align to TRBD1. V gave up 2 bases and J gave up 6 bases; unmatched junction bases: 2. Germline V gene data show CDR1 as MNHNY and CDR2 as SVGAGI (reference sequence). The CDR3 loop spans 14 amino acids. The chain's CDR3 is CASSYEGQGQPQHF. In nucleotides, the CDR3 is TGTGCCAGCAGTTACGAGGGACAGGGTCAGCCCCAGCATTTT.

This clone was detected only a few times. The chain links TRBV6-5 to TRBJ2-1, with 10 bases lining up with TRBD1. This CDR3 comprises 15 residues. Trimming removed 5 bases from V and 3 bases from J; junction bases left unmatched: 4. Germline assignment: CDR1 MNHEY and CDR2 SVGAGI. CDR3 in amino acids: CASSPGTGDYNEQFF. CDR3 bases: TGTGCCAGCAGTCCTGGGACAGGGGACTACAATGAGCAGTTCTTC.

The chain joins TRBV5-1 to TRBJ2-2; D unresolved. Trimming pared 0 bases from V and 6 bases from J, leaving 9 bases between. This CDR3 is built from 14 residues. Germline V gives CDR1 SGHRS, CDR2 YFSETQ. The CDR3 DNA is TGCGCCAGCAGCTTGGCCATGGGCCCCGGGGAGCTGTTTTTT. As protein: CASSLAMGPGELFF.

The gene calls are TRBV10-2 and TRBJ2-7; TRBD1 matches 10 bases. The germline CDR1 and CDR2 sequences are WSHSY and SAAADI. The length of the CDR3 is 15 residues. Trimming took 3 bases from V and 3 from J; bases not matched to a gene: 5. CDR3 in amino acids: CASSDGTGAIYEQYF. The CDR3 DNA is TGCGCCAGCAGTGACGGGACAGGGGCCATCTACGAGCAGTACTTC.

The table lists this clone with a count of one. This chain uses TRBV7-8 with TRBJ2-7; D gene uncertain. The germline gives CDR1 SGHVS, CDR2 FQNEAQ. CDR3 length: 16 residues. V dropped 2 bases and J dropped 5 bases, with 19 bases sitting between them. This CDR3 reads CASSLRSQSHQDEQYF. Written as DNA, the CDR3 is TGTGCCAGCAGCTTACGTAGCCAGAGCCACCAAGACGAGCAGTACTTC.

V and J are TRBV27 and TRBJ2-7; 9 bases are shared with TRBD2. The CDR3 loop spans 14 amino acids. Germline assignment: CDR1 MNHEY and CDR2 SMNVEV (reference sequence). Germline trimming cut 3 bases from V and 4 bases from J; bases unmatched to any gene: 4. Here the CDR3 reads CASSLGLALYEQYF. CDR3 DNA: TGTGCCAGCAGTTTGGGACTAGCTCTATACGAGCAGTACTTC.

This clone was seen at least ten times. The chain joins TRBV29-1 to TRBJ2-3, with D tentatively TRBD2 (7 bases). Looked up from germline, CDR1 is SQVTM and CDR2 is ANQGSEA. The CDR3 has 14 amino acids. Trimming pared 4 bases from V and 3 bases from J, leaving 14 bases between. For the CDR3, the DNA is TGCAGCGTTGTTAGGGGGACTATAACAGATACGCAGTATTTT. Translation: CSVVRGTITDTQYF.

This chain uses TRBV5-1 with TRBJ2-5; possible D gene TRBD1, 7 bases. The CDR3 consists of 15 residues. CDR1 SGHRS and CDR2 YFSETQ come from the germline V gene. Trimming stripped 3 bases from V and 2 bases from J, with 14 bases between. In DNA form, the CDR3 reads TGCGCCAGCAGCTGGAGGGGGCTACAGCAAGAGACCCAGTACTTC. Its translation: CASSWRGLQQETQYF.

As to this clone: The junction does not match germline at one end; this may be a read error. The chain is built from TRBV7-8 and TRBJ2-7, with 7 bases fitting TRBD1. Germline V gene data show CDR1 as SGHVS and CDR2 as FQNEAQ. This CDR3 is built from 14 residues. The CDR3 DNA sequence: TGTGCCAGCAGCTTAACTGGGACAGACTACGAGCAGTGCTTC. It specifies CASSLTGTDYEQCF.

Written as DNA, the CDR3 is TGTGCCAGCAGCCCCAGGTGGGAGGGTGGCTACACCTTC. Translating it yields CASSPRWEGGYTF. This chain uses TRBV27 with TRBJ1-2; no definite D call. Germline V CDR1 and CDR2: MNHEY, SMNVEV (reference sequence). V was trimmed by 6 bases and J by 7 bases, leaving 15 bases between them. This CDR3 contains 13 residues.

The rearrangement uses TRBV2 and TRBJ1-1; D is unresolved. Germline CDR1 reads SNHLY; CDR2 reads FYNNEI. The CDR3 has 12 residues. Trimming took 10 bases from V and 1 from J, leaving 10 bases between them. This CDR3 is CAIEEANTEAFF. The CDR3 DNA sequence: TGTGCCATCGAGGAAGCGAACACTGAAGCTTTCTTT.

The rearrangement links TRBV4-1 to TRBJ2-7; 7 bases fit TRBD2. The CDR3 loop spans 15 amino acids. CDR1 and CDR2 (germline): MGHRA, YSYEKL. V lost 3 bases to trimming and J lost 1 base; unmatched junction nucleotides: 6. This CDR3 is CASSQASGASYEQYF. The CDR3 region has the DNA TGCGCCAGCAGCCAGGCGAGCGGGGCTTCCTACGAGCAGTACTTC.

In its sample, this clone was seen once. The chain carries TRBV7-2 and TRBJ1-2; D uncertain. V lost 2 bases and J lost 5, with 6 bases in between. In germline, CDR1 is SGHTA, CDR2 FQGNSA. CDR3 length equals 12 residues. CDR3 sequence: CASSLRSYGYTF. The CDR3, as DNA: TGTGCCAGCAGCTTACGGTCGTATGGCTACACCTTC.

This clone is a singleton in its sample. This chain uses TRBV27 with TRBJ2-4; TRBD2 aligns across 8 bases. The V and J ends lost 8 bases and 11 bases, in that order; junction bases with no gene match: 14. The germline CDR1 and CDR2 sequences are MNHEY and SMNVEV (reference sequence). This CDR3 is built from 14 residues. The CDR3 bases are TGTGCCAGCTCCTACTCCGGGAGGGGGACCCTTCAGTACTTC. It specifies CASSYSGRGTLQYF.

The chain combines TRBV5-8 with TRBJ1-4; D gene uncertain. V was pared by 5 bases and J by 6 bases, with 8 bases between. This CDR3 spans 12 amino acids. Germline V gene lookup returns CDR1 SGHTS and CDR2 YDEGEE. CDR3 protein: CASSFRYEKLFF. DNA for the CDR3: TGTGCCAGCAGTTTCCGGTATGAAAAACTGTTTTTT.

The chain is built from TRBV2 and TRBJ1-4; D unresolved. The CDR3 is 12 residues long. Trimming cost V 8 bases and J 6 bases, with 10 bases left between them. Germline V gives CDR1 SNHLY, CDR2 FYNNEI. The CDR3 nucleotides read TGTGCCAGCTGTTTGCAGGATGAAAAACTGTTTTTT. Its translation is CASCLQDEKLFF.

V usage is TRBV7-9 and J usage is TRBJ1-4; D remains unclear. The V gene's germline CDR1 is SEHNR and CDR2 FQNEAQ (reference sequence). Trimming took 2 bases from V and 7 from J, leaving 11 bases between them. The CDR3 sequence is 14 residues long. Here the CDR3 DNA reads TGTGCCAGCAGCTTACATGGGGAGAGTGAAAAACTGTTTTTT. Its protein is CASSLHGESEKLFF.

The gene calls are TRBV11-2 and TRBJ2-1; no clear D gene. The CDR3 has 12 residues. Germline lookup yields CDR1 SGHAT and CDR2 FQNNGV. Deletions cut 1 base from V and 7 bases from J, with 5 bases between. CDR3 sequence reads: CASSLGVNEQFF. Here the CDR3 DNA reads TGTGCCAGCAGCTTAGGCGTTAATGAGCAGTTCTTC. Full variable domain (missing parts from reference TRBV11-2 and TRBJ2-1): EAGVAQSPRYKIIEKRQSVAFWCNPISGHATLYWYQQILGQGPKLLIQFQNNGVVDDSQLPKDRFSAERLKGVDSTLKIQPAKLEDSAVYLCASSLGVNEQFFGPGTRLTVL.

The CDR3 sequence: CSAGSRYEQYF. The CDR3 DNA reads as TGCAGTGCGGGCAGTCGCTACGAGCAGTACTTC. The J gene is TRBJ2-7, the V gene TRBV20-1; D call uncertain. The CDR3 extends over 11 amino acids. Per the germline V gene, CDR1 is DFQATT and CDR2 is SNEGSKA (reference sequence). Trimming cost V 6 bases and J 3 bases, with 9 bases left between them.

V and J are TRBV15 and TRBJ2-1, with 9 bases lining up with TRBD1. V lost 5 bases and J lost 5; bases outside the gene matches: 10. This CDR3 spans 16 amino acids. CDR1 is LNHNV and CDR2 is YYDKDF in the germline V gene (reference sequence). CDR3 region: CATSGPNRGLDNEQFF. The CDR3, as DNA: TGTGCCACCAGCGGGCCGAACAGGGGGCTCGACAATGAGCAGTTCTTC.

This rearrangement joins TRBV29-1 to TRBJ1-1; 7 bases align to TRBD1. CDR3 size: 12 residues. The V and J ends lost 7 bases and 4 bases, in that order; junction bases with no gene match: 6. Germline CDR1 reads SQVTM; CDR2 reads ANQGSEA. CDR3 nucleotides: TGCAGCGGAAACAGGGGAGGCACTGAAGCTTTCTTT. Its protein product is CSGNRGGTEAFF. Looking up the rest from reference TRBV29-1 and TRBJ1-1 gives the full variable domain: SAVISQKPSRDICQRGTSLTIQCQVDSQVTMMFWYRQQPGQSLTLIATANQGSEATYESGFVIDKFPISRPNLTFSTLTVSNMSPEDSSIYLCSGNRGGTEAFFGQGTRLTVV.